This TCR beta chain was sequenced in a study of cytomegalovirus exposure and HLA in healthy donors. The PCR was carried out with 60 Vbeta primers and 13 Jbeta primers. TCRdb's copy holds only in-frame clones and misses some; the assay was immunoSEQ multiplex PCR. This table has 85,000 to 130,000 clones, roughly 79% appearing once. CDR1 is SEHNR and CDR2 is FQNEAQ in the germline V gene (reference sequence). J gave up 1 base and V 10 bases, and 15 bases lay outside the gene matches. CDR3 length: 17 residues. Whole-study findings and limits: In a later analysis, most CMV-associated TCR beta chains appeared HLA-restricted. Later analysis indicated greater clonal expansion among HLA-associated TCR beta chains than among equally common other chains.

Comment on this clone: Antigen specificity is unknown.

The receptor was isolated from a man aged 55 to 69 in good health and CMV-seropositive. The gene calls are TRBV7-9 and TRBJ2-5; TRBD1 matches at 10 bases. The material sequenced was PBMCs. The CDR3 spells CANEEGTGAAFQETQYF. In DNA form, the CDR3 reads TGTGCCAACGAGGAAGGGACAGGGGCCGCTTTCCAAGAGACCCAGTACTTC.